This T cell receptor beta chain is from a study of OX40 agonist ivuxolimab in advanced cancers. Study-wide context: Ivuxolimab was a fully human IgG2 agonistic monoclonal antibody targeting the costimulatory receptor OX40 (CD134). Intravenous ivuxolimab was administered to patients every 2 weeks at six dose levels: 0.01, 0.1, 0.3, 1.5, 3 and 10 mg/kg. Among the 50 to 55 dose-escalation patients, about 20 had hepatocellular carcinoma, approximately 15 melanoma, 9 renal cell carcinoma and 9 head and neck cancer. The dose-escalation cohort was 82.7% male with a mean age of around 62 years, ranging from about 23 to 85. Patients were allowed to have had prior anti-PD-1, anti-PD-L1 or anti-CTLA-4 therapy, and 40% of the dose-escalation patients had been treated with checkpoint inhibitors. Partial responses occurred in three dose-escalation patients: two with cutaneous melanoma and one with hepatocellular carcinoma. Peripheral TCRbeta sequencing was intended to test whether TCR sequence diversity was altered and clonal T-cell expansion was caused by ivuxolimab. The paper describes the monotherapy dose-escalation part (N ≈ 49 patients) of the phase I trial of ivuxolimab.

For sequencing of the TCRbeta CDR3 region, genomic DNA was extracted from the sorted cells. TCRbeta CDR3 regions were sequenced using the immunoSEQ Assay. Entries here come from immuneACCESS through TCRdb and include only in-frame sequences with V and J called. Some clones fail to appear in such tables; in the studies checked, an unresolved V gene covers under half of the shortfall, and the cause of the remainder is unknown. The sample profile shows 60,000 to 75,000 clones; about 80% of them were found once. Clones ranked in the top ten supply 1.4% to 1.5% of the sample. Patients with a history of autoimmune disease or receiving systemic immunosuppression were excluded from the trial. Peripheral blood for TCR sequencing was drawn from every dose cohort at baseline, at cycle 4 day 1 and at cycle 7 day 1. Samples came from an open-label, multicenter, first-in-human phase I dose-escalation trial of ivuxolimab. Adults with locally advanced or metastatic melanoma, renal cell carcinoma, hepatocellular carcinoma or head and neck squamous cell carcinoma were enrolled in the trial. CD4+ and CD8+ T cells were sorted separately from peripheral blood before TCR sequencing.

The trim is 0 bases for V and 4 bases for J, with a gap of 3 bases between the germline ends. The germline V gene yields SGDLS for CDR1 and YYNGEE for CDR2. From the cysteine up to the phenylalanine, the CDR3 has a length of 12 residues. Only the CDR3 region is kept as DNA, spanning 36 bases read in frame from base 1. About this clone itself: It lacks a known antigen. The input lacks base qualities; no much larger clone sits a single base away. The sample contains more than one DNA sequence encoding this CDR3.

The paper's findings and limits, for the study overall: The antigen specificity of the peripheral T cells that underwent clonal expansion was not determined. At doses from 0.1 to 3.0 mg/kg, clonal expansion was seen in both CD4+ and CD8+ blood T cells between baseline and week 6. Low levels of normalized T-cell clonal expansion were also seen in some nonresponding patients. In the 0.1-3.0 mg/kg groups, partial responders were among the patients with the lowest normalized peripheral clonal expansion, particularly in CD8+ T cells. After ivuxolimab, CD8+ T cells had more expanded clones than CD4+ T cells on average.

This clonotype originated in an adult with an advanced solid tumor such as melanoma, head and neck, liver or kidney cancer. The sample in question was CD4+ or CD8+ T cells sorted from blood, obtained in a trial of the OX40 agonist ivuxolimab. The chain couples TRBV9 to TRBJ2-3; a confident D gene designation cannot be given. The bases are TGTGCCAGCAGCGTAGGTGCAGATACGCAGTATTTT. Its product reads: CASSVGADTQYF.